This TCR beta chain was sequenced during a study of Graves' ophthalmopathy and Graves' hyperthyroidism. In its sample, this clonotype was seen many times. Its antigen is as yet unknown. The CDR3 consists of 14 residues. Trimming took 4 bases from V and 5 from J; bases not matched to a gene: 6. Per the germline V gene, CDR1 is SGDLS and CDR2 is YYNGEE. Enrollment excluded any patients with other autoimmune diseases, uncontrolled infections, pregnancy or lactation. The study, taken as a whole, reports: Cross-validated, the 13-signature model showed 87.88%/81.08% sensitivity/specificity, and 80%/75% in the test set. The model flagged ophthalmopathy progression at 65% to 71% sensitivity and 72% to 85% specificity. Most expanded clonotypes in thyroid above 0.001 frequency also showed up in blood.

Scientists amplified the TCR beta CDR3 regions from RNA transcripts. Second-round multiplex PCR followed a first-round RT-PCR using HTBI primers. In TCRdb, the multiplex PCR reads were re-called with MiXCR into one record per CDR3 protein. The sample includes approximately 700,000 distinct CDR3 sequences, roughly 40% of them seen just once. Sequencing was carried out using peripheral blood. This clonotype originated in an adult man with Graves' ophthalmopathy. V usage is TRBV9 and J usage is TRBJ1-5; TRBD1 aligns across 7 bases. This CDR3 reads CASSPGQYDQPQHF. The CDR3 DNA is TGTGCCAGCAGCCCGGGACAGTATGATCAGCCCCAGCATTTT.